A single sample gave rise to the 13 T cell receptor beta chains below, sequenced in a study of cytomegalovirus exposure and HLA in healthy donors. Only in-frame clones appear in the TCRdb table, and some are missing; sequencing was by immunoSEQ multiplex PCR. The table shows roughly 170,000 clones, with roughly four fifths occurring only once. The sample comprised PBMCs. Source of these receptors: a woman under 30 in good health and CMV-seropositive.

This rearrangement joins TRBV9 to TRBJ1-5; 8 nucleotides agree with TRBD1. Germline trimming cut 3 bases from V and 3 bases from J; bases unmatched to any gene: 2. The germline V gene encodes CDR1 SGDLS and CDR2 YYNGEE. The CDR3 totals 14 residues. The chain's CDR3 is CASSAGQVNQPQHF. The CDR3 nucleotides read TGTGCCAGCAGCGCGGGACAGGTCAATCAGCCCCAGCATTTT.

V is TRBV13 and J is TRBJ2-5; 10 nucleotides line up with TRBD2. J lost 1 base, V lost 8 bases, and 4 bases had no gene match. This CDR3 spans 14 amino acids. CDR1 and CDR2 (germline): PRHDT, FYEKMQ (reference sequence). This CDR3 reads CASHLAGAQETQYF. CDR3 in DNA: TGTGCCAGCCACCTAGCGGGGGCCCAAGAGACCCAGTACTTC.

The V call is TRBV5-6, the J call TRBJ1-1, with D possibly being TRBD1 (5 bases). V lost 0 bases, J lost 5 bases, and 14 bases lay in between. Germline V gene data show CDR1 as SGHDT and CDR2 as YYEEEE. The CDR3 has 15 residues. CDR3 sequence (DNA): TGTGCCAGCAGCTTGGCGGAGGTTGGGGGGACTGAAGCTTTCTTT. Protein: CASSLAEVGGTEAFF.

This clone was seen just once. CDR3: CASSTTEGPYVYGYTF. CDR3 bases: TGTGCCAGCAGCACCACGGAGGGCCCTTACGTCTATGGCTACACCTTC. The chain links TRBV9 to TRBJ1-2; D gene unclear. Trimming cost V 4 bases and J 4 bases, with 20 bases left between them. This CDR3 has 16 residues. CDR1 and CDR2 from the germline V gene are SGDLS and YYNGEE.

This clone was picked up a small number of times. This chain connects TRBV19 to TRBJ2-7, with D possibly being TRBD2 (5 bases). Germline CDR1 reads LNHDA; CDR2 reads SQIVND (reference sequence). V shed 9 bases and J shed 5 bases, with 17 bases lying between them. CDR3 size: 13 residues. The CDR3 DNA sequence: TGTGCCAGCCGGGATACCCTATCCCACGAGCAGTACTTC. Translating gives CASRDTLSHEQYF.

The genes are TRBV7-2 and TRBJ2-7; 10 bases are shared with TRBD2. V shed 5 bases and J 9 bases; nucleotides not matched to a gene: 13. The CDR3 loop spans 15 amino acids. CDR1 and CDR2 (germline): SGHTA, FQGNSA. The CDR3 sequence is CASSVPGLAIQSQYF. CDR3 in DNA: TGTGCCAGCAGCGTGCCGGGACTAGCGATTCAATCGCAGTACTTC.

The chain joins TRBV6-5 to TRBJ1-2; 9 bases align to TRBD1. With V trimmed by 6 bases and J by 10 bases, 12 bases remained unmatched. Per the germline V gene, CDR1 is MNHEY and CDR2 is SVGAGI. This CDR3 has 14 residues. The CDR3 region is CASRKTGTGMPYTF. In DNA form, the CDR3 reads TGTGCCAGCAGAAAAACCGGGACAGGGATGCCCTACACCTTC.

The V and J genes are TRBV20-1 and TRBJ2-7; TRBD2 matches 8 bases. The CDR3 contains 11 residues. Germline-derived CDR1 and CDR2 are DFQATT and SNEGSKA (reference sequence). The J segment lost 6 bases and the V segment lost 6 bases, leaving 4 bases of the junction unmatched. The CDR3: CSAAGGREQYF. The CDR3 DNA reads TGCAGTGCGGCGGGGGGCCGCGAGCAGTACTTC.

V and J are TRBV9 and TRBJ2-5; TRBD2 matches at 10 bases. Germline V CDR1 and CDR2: SGDLS, YYNGEE. The CDR3 extends over 14 amino acids. V shed 0 bases, J shed 6 bases, and the junction held 2 bases outside the gene matches. CDR3 coding DNA: TGTGCCAGCAGCGTAGAGCGGGGGGGCAAGACCCAGTACTTC. Encoded protein: CASSVERGGKTQYF.

The chain employs TRBV5-5 and TRBJ1-6; D possibly corresponds to TRBD1 (6 bases). The CDR3 covers 15 residues. V lost 0 bases to trimming and J lost 3 bases, with 7 bases between them. Germline V lookup: CDR1 SGHKS, CDR2 YYEKEE (reference sequence). CDR3 sequence (DNA): TGTGCCAGCAGCTTGGAGACAGGCTATAATTCACCCCTCCACTTT. Amino acids: CASSLETGYNSPLHF.

The chain employs TRBV6-4 and TRBJ1-6; the D gene is possibly TRBD1 (6 bases). Trimming cost V 1 base and J 13 bases, with 20 bases left between them. CDR1 is MRHNA and CDR2 is SNTAGT in the germline V gene. This CDR3 has 16 amino acids. For the CDR3, the DNA is TGTGCCAGCAGTGACTTCCGTGGGGACACCGTTAGGCCCCTCCACTTT. Translated: CASSDFRGDTVRPLHF.

This clone has just one count. V gene TRBV19 combines with J gene TRBJ1-2, with 8 positions matching TRBD1. The CDR3 is 16 residues long. J lost 1 base, V lost 5 bases, and 9 bases had no gene match. CDR1 and CDR2 from the germline V gene are LNHDA and SQIVND (reference sequence). The CDR3 loop is CASSLGGTGRNYGYTF. CDR3 bases: TGTGCCAGTAGTTTGGGCGGGACAGGCCGTAACTATGGCTACACCTTC. Combining the CDR3 with reference TRBV19 and TRBJ1-2 gives the whole variable domain DGGITQSPKYLFRKEGQNVTLSCEQNLNHDAMYWYRQDPGQGLRLIYYSQIVNDFQKGDIAEGYSVSREKKESFPLTVTSAQKNPTAFYLCASSLGGTGRNYGYTFGSGTRLTVV.

V is TRBV9 and J is TRBJ2-3; D unclear. The CDR3 loop spans 15 amino acids. V was clipped by 0 bases and J by 4 bases, with 12 bases between them. Germline lookup yields CDR1 SGDLS and CDR2 YYNGEE. The CDR3 reads CASSVASGGPDTQYF. The DNA for the CDR3 is TGTGCCAGCAGCGTAGCGTCAGGTGGGCCAGATACGCAGTATTTT.